The 14 T cell receptor beta chains below were found in one sample sequenced in a study of blood T cell repertoires in COVID-19. TCRdb's copy holds only in-frame clones and misses some; the assay was immunoSEQ multiplex PCR. The sample holds hundreds of thousands of clones, around 89% seen once. Sequencing was carried out using PBMCs or T cells enriched from blood (not recorded which). All receptors derive from a woman younger than 35 with acute COVID-19.

The CDR3 DNA follows: TGTGCCAGCAGCTCGTGGGACAAGAACACCGGGGAGCTGTTTTTT. It encodes CASSSWDKNTGELFF. V and J are TRBV11-3 and TRBJ2-2, with D perhaps matching TRBD1 (6 bases). This CDR3 contains 15 residues. Between the trimmed V and J ends, which lost 4 bases and 1 base, there was a span of 10 bases. Germline assignment: CDR1 SGHNT and CDR2 YENEEA.

The chain joins TRBV27 to TRBJ2-7, with 11 positions matching TRBD1. Germline assignment: CDR1 MNHEY and CDR2 SMNVEV (reference sequence). This CDR3 is built from 17 residues. Trimming removed 5 bases from V and 0 bases from J; junction bases left unmatched: 9. The DNA for the CDR3 is TGTGCCAGCAGTCTTACCTCCGGGACAGGGGGCTCCTACGAGCAGTACTTC. Its translation: CASSLTSGTGGSYEQYF.

V gene TRBV14 combines with J gene TRBJ2-7; TRBD1 matches at 7 bases. There are 13 residues in the CDR3. Per the germline V gene, CDR1 is SGHDN and CDR2 is FVKESK. After removal of 4 bases from V and 7 bases from J, the junction contained 7 bases not matched to a gene. The CDR3 coding sequence is TGTGCCAGCAGCCTTGACAGGGCGAGGGAGCAGTACTTC. Protein product: CASSLDRAREQYF.

The V and J genes are TRBV3-1 (or the pseudogene TRBV3-2) and TRBJ2-7, with 9 bases lining up with TRBD1. This CDR3 is 16 amino acids long. V lost 0 bases, J lost 4 bases, and 7 bases stayed unmatched. Germline CDR1 LGHDT, CDR2 YNNKEL (reference sequence). In DNA form, the CDR3 reads TGTGCCAGCAGCCAAGATATGGGACAGGGTCTGTACGAGCAGTACTTC. It codes for CASSQDMGQGLYEQYF.

The chain has TRBV6-5 and TRBJ2-5; 7 bases match TRBD1. The V gene's germline CDR1 is MNHEY and CDR2 SVGAGI. The CDR3 totals 14 residues. Trimming took 6 bases from V and 1 from J; bases not matched to a gene: 5. The CDR3 protein is CASSQGTVQETQYF. CDR3 DNA: TGTGCCAGCAGCCAAGGGACAGTCCAAGAGACCCAGTACTTC.

This rearrangement joins TRBV27 to TRBJ1-5, with a tentative D call TRBD1 (6 bases). Trimming removed 5 bases at V and 7 bases at J, with 15 bases between. Germline V gene sequence: CDR1 MNHEY, CDR2 SMNVEV (reference sequence). The CDR3 is made up of 14 amino acids. CDR3 nucleotides: TGTGCCAGCAGTCCGAAAACAGGGATGCAGCCCCAGCATTTT. Translation gives CASSPKTGMQPQHF.

This clone was seen only a few times. This rearrangement joins TRBV6-5 to TRBJ2-1; 9 bases align to TRBD2. The CDR3 is 15 amino acids. Germline assignment: CDR1 MNHEY and CDR2 SVGAGI. Trimming removed 6 bases from V and 7 bases from J; junction bases left unmatched: 10. Here the CDR3 reads CASSSLAGTINEQFF. CDR3 nucleotide sequence: TGTGCCAGCAGCTCCCTAGCGGGAACTATAAATGAGCAGTTCTTC.

The chain combines TRBV29-1 with TRBJ1-2, with D unresolved. The CDR3 totals 14 residues. The V end lost 3 bases, the J end lost 3 bases, and 14 bases lay between the germline ends. Germline V gene sequence: CDR1 SQVTM, CDR2 ANQGSEA. The CDR3: CSVDKGSRDYGYTF. CDR3 nucleotide sequence: TGCAGCGTTGATAAAGGGAGTAGGGACTATGGCTACACCTTC.

V is TRBV12-3 or TRBV12-4 and J is TRBJ1-2; D unclear. The CDR3 totals 12 residues. Trimming removed 5 bases at V and 6 bases at J, with 10 bases between. The CDR3 DNA reads as TGTGCCAGCAGTCGAGCAGGAAATGGCTACACCTTC. This gives the protein CASSRAGNGYTF.

The chain has TRBV19 and TRBJ1-3; TRBD1 might be the D (6 bases). V was pared by 8 bases and J by 2 bases, with 10 bases between. From germline, CDR1 is LNHDA and CDR2 SQIVND (reference sequence). The CDR3 totals 13 residues. Here the CDR3 reads CASATGTGNTIYF. The CDR3, as DNA: TGTGCCAGTGCTACAGGGACTGGAAACACCATATATTTT.

J is TRBJ2-1 and V is TRBV27; D might be TRBD2 (6 bases). The V and J ends lost 6 bases and 8 bases respectively, with 14 bases between them. The CDR3 totals 13 residues. Germline values: CDR1 MNHEY, CDR2 SMNVEV (reference sequence). The CDR3 loop reads CASSSQLAYEQFF. The DNA of the CDR3 is TGTGCCAGCAGCTCCCAACTAGCCTATGAGCAGTTCTTC.

The rearrangement links TRBV10-2 to TRBJ2-5; 10 positions match TRBD2. In germline, CDR1 is WSHSY, CDR2 SAAADI. With V trimmed by 5 bases and J by 1 base, 1 base remained unmatched. CDR3 size: 14 residues. The DNA of the CDR3 is TGCGCCAGCAGTATAGCGGGAGGCCAAGAGACCCAGTACTTC. Encoded protein: CASSIAGGQETQYF.

The V gene is TRBV4-1, the J gene TRBJ2-5, with D unresolved. The length of the CDR3 is 13 residues. Trimming removed 1 base from V and 3 bases from J, with 6 bases in between. CDR1 is MGHRA, CDR2 YSYEKL, per germline. The CDR3 bases are TGCGCCAGCAGCCAAGTTAGTGAAGAGACCCAGTACTTC. Translated: CASSQVSEETQYF.

The chain's CDR3 is CARVKTGLGYTF. The CDR3 bases are TGTGCCAGGGTAAAGACAGGGCTGGGCTACACCTTC. The chain employs TRBV2 and TRBJ1-2; TRBD1 matches 7 bases. This CDR3 has 12 residues. Trimming took 9 bases from V and 8 from J; bases not matched to a gene: 9. Looked up from germline, CDR1 is SNHLY and CDR2 is FYNNEI.